A selection of T cell receptor beta chains follows, all from one sample in a study of blood T cell repertoires in COVID-19. This table comes from immunoSEQ multiplex PCR, and its TCRdb copy is limited to in-frame clones, with some not included. The data hold some 520,000 clones, with 89% observed a single time. The sequenced material came from peripheral blood. These receptors came from a man between 18 and 29 years old with COVID-19, enrolled during active disease. CDR3s include the opening cysteine and the closing phenylalanine or tryptophan. The order of the fields is V gene, J gene, D gene, clone size, CDR3 DNA, CDR3 protein. D genes are given only for firm matches. The size entry is marked missing in some rows and otherwise reads once, few, many or a size class.

TRBV29-1	TRBJ1-6	TRBD1	-	TGCAGCGTTGGACAGGGAAATTCACCCCTCCACTTT	CSVGQGNSPLHF
TRBV2	TRBJ2-7	-	-	TGTGCCAGCAGTGAATCGGCAGGGGGGACCTACGAGCAGTACTTC	CASSESAGGTYEQYF
TRBV19	TRBJ1-2	TRBD1	-	TGTGCCAGTGCCCGGACAGGGACTGTTGGCTACACCTTC	CASARTGTVGYTF
TRBV5-1	TRBJ2-7	-	-	TGCGCCAGCAGCTTGGGACGGGGGTATAACGAGCAGTACTTC	CASSLGRGYNEQYF
TRBV5-6	TRBJ1-1	TRBD1	-	TGTGCCAGCGGCACAGGGGGCTTTGGGAACACTGAAGCTTTCTTT	CASGTGGFGNTEAFF
TRBV15	TRBJ2-2	TRBD2	-	TGTGCCACCAGCAGAGTTAAACTGAGCGGGAGTAAAGGCGGGGAGCTGTTTTTT	CATSRVKLSGSKGGELFF
TRBV28	TRBJ1-1	-	-	TGTGCCAGCAGTTTATTCAGGGGAGGGGAAGCTTTCTTT	CASSLFRGGEAFF
TRBV27	TRBJ2-1	TRBD2	-	TGTGCCAGCAGTCTAGGACTAGCGGGGGGCCCGGGCTACAATGAGCAGTTCTTC	CASSLGLAGGPGYNEQFF
TRBV5-1	TRBJ2-3	TRBD2	-	TGCGCCAGCAGCTTGGAATCTAGCGGGAGTGATACGCAGTATTTT	CASSLESSGSDTQYF
TRBV7-3	TRBJ2-1	-	-	TGTGCCAGCAGCCCCGCCCGGAGCTCCTACAATGAGCAGTTCTTC	CASSPARSSYNEQFF
TRBV20-1	TRBJ1-3	-	-	TGCAGTGCTAGTGACGGGGTCCACTCTGGAAACACCATATATTTT	CSASDGVHSGNTIYF
TRBV7-2	TRBJ2-1	TRBD2	-	TGTGCCAGCATGCCTACTAGCGGGAGGAGCTACAATGAGCAGTTCTTC	CASMPTSGRSYNEQFF
TRBV27	TRBJ2-5	TRBD1	-	TGTGCCAGCAGTTTATCCCGCCTCAGGGGGCCCGATGGAGAGACCCAGTACTTC	CASSLSRLRGPDGETQYF
TRBV24-1	TRBJ2-5	-	-	TGTGCCACCAGTGCCCCGAAGGACAGCGCTATCCTTTCAGAGACCCAGTACTTC	CATSAPKDSAILSETQYF
TRBV6-5	TRBJ1-1	-	once	TGTGCCAGCAGTTACTCCGGTGAAGCTTTCTTT	CASSYSGEAFF
TRBV19	TRBJ1-5	-	-	TGTGCCAGTCTAAGGAGGAGCAATCAGCCCCAGCATTTT	CASLRRSNQPQHF
TRBV7-9	TRBJ2-2	-	-	TGTGCCATCCCGGGGGTCACCGGGGAGCTGTTTTTT	CAIPGVTGELFF
TRBV5-4	TRBJ2-7	-	-	TGTGCCAGCAGCTATAGGGGCTACGAGCAGTACTTC	CASSYRGYEQYF
TRBV14	TRBJ2-5	-	-	TGTGCCAGCAGCCGTCCTAGGGGAGAGACCCAGTACTTC	CASSRPRGETQYF
TRBV6-5	TRBJ2-7	TRBD1	-	TGTGCCAGCAGTTTCGACAGGGGGACAGTGAACGAGCAGTACTTC	CASSFDRGTVNEQYF
TRBV4-1	TRBJ2-7	-	-	TGCGCCAGCAGCCAGATGTCACAGGGTTACGAGCAGTACTTC	CASSQMSQGYEQYF
TRBV21-1	TRBJ2-3	-	once	TGTGCCAGCAGCAAAGTCCTTTGGGGCCTTAGGTCAGGGGGCAACTCTAGCACAGATACGCAGTATTTT	CASSKVLWGLRSGGNSSTDTQYF
TRBV7-9	TRBJ1-5	-	-	TGTGCCAGCAGCTTCCCCCAGGGGCCCCAGCATTTT	CASSFPQGPQHF
TRBV13	TRBJ1-2	TRBD1	-	TGTGCCAGCAGCTCTATAGACAGGGGCGGTTATGGCTACACCTTC	CASSSIDRGGYGYTF